These 16 T cell receptor beta chains share one sample of origin, sequenced in a study of tumor-infiltrating lymphocytes in primary liver carcinoma. A primer in the constant region served to generate TCR beta cDNA from roughly 520 ng of total RNA. Investigators got TCR beta libraries out of three nested multiplex PCR rounds, done with slightly modified ARM-PCR. A C-beta reverse primer and TRBV1-TRBV30 forward primers served in each of the first two PCR rounds, at ten to eleven cycles apiece. One entry per CDR3 protein results from TCRdb running MiXCR on the multiplex PCR reads. The table includes almost 55,000 distinct CDR3 sequences, about 68% detected once. Joint extraction of RNA and DNA used about 17-33 mg of bulk tissue that was unsorted. Sequenced: liver tumor tissue from sampling region 2. Regarding subset: tumor region T2, inferior pole. The receptors stem from a man aged 35 to 55 with primary liver carcinoma and hepatitis B virus infection.

About this clonotype itself: The junction does not match germline at one end; this may be a read error. The chain carries TRBV29-1 and TRBJ1-1; maybe TRBD1 (5 bases). The CDR3 totals 12 residues. Germline CDR1 SQVTM, CDR2 ANQGSEA. The CDR3 DNA reads as TGCAGCGTTGGGAAGGGGAGAACTGAAGTTTTCTTT. This gives the protein CSVGKGRTEVFF.

The chain recombines TRBV11-2 with TRBJ2-7; TRBD2 aligns across 7 bases. J lost 0 bases, V lost 5 bases, and 7 bases had no gene match. CDR1 is SGHAT, CDR2 FQNNGV, per germline. The CDR3 extends over 15 amino acids. This CDR3 reads CASSHREASSYEQYF. Here the CDR3 DNA reads TGTGCCAGCAGCCACCGGGAGGCGAGCTCCTACGAGCAGTACTTC.

This clonotype appeared once. An end of the junction does not agree with germline; a read error may underlie this. For the CDR3, the DNA is TGTGCCAGCAGGCCCCGCGCGACTAACCTCACAGATACGCAATATTTT. As protein: CASRPRATNLTDTQYF. This sequence joins TRBV6-6 and TRBJ2-3; D is perhaps TRBD2 (5 bases). The germline gives CDR1 MNHNY, CDR2 SVGAGI (reference sequence). The CDR3 totals 16 residues.

Worth noting for this clonotype: One junction end does not reproduce the germline sequence, and a read error may be involved. The chain combines TRBV6-1 with TRBJ2-4, with D unresolved. This CDR3 has 15 amino acids. Looked up from germline, CDR1 is MNHNS and CDR2 is SASEGT. The CDR3: CTSSEGFLAKNIQYF. The CDR3, as DNA: TGTACCAGTAGTGAAGGCTTCCTAGCCAAAAACATTCAGTACTTC.

This clonotype was detected ten times or more. The rearrangement joins TRBV6-1 to TRBJ2-4; 12 nucleotides agree with TRBD1. The CDR3 is made up of 15 amino acids. The germline CDR1 and CDR2 sequences are MNHNS and SASEGT. Germline trimming cut 1 base from V and 7 bases from J; bases unmatched to any gene: 2. CDR3 loop: CASSEVGQGANIQYF. The CDR3 region has the DNA TGTGCCAGCAGTGAAGTGGGACAGGGGGCTAACATTCAGTACTTC.

The V gene is TRBV12-3 or TRBV12-4, the J gene TRBJ1-5, with a possible D match to TRBD1 (5 bases). Trimming pared 11 bases from V and 5 bases from J, leaving 10 bases between. This CDR3 has 11 amino acids. The CDR3 DNA follows: TGTGCCGACAGTTTAGATCAGCCCCAGCATTTT. This gives the protein CADSLDQPQHF.

About this clonotype: This may be a read error: a much more frequent sequence differs by one nucleotide. The chain recombines TRBV7-4 with TRBJ2-1; 9 bases fit TRBD2. CDR1 is SGHVT, CDR2 SQSDAQ, per germline. There are 16 residues in the CDR3. CDR3 amino acids: CASSTPGLAFPNGQFF. The CDR3 DNA is TGTGCCAGCAGCACCCCGGGACTAGCCTTCCCCAATGGGCAGTTCTTC.

The V and J genes are TRBV6-5 and TRBJ1-1, with D perhaps matching TRBD1 (5 bases). There are 14 residues in the CDR3. CDR1 and CDR2 (germline): MNHEY, SVGAGI. Trimming removed 6 bases from V and 1 base from J, with 12 bases in between. In nucleotides, the CDR3 is TGTGCCAGCAGCTGCGGAGGGGCGAACACTGAAGCTTTCTTT. It yields the protein CASSCGGANTEAFF.

Points on this clonotype: The junction and the germline gene differ at one end; a read error may be behind it. The chain uses TRBV29-1 and TRBJ2-5, with 13 bases lining up with TRBD2. Germline CDR1 reads SQVTM; CDR2 reads ANQGSEA. This CDR3 has 16 amino acids. CDR3 nucleotide sequence: TGCAGCGTTGAGTATGAGGGGACTAGCGGGAACGAGACCAAGTACTTC. Protein sequence: CSVEYEGTSGNETKYF.

To note about this clonotype: A much larger clone differs by one base, so this may be a read error. The chain links TRBV21-1 to TRBJ2-2. TRBV21-1 is marked as a pseudogene. The CDR3 has 17 amino acids. The CDR3 here is CASSKSLSAANTGELFF. DNA for the CDR3: TGTGCCAGCAGCAAATCCCTATCGGCAGCTAACACCGGGGAGCTGTTTTTT.

This clonotype rates as large. This chain uses TRBV6-5 with TRBJ2-2; the match to TRBD2 covers 9 bases. This CDR3 is built from 16 residues. V was clipped by 4 bases and J by 5 bases; unmatched bases: 8. Germline V gene lookup returns CDR1 MNHEY and CDR2 SVGAGI. The CDR3 DNA reads TGTGCCAGCAGTTCCTTGAGCGGGAGGACTACCGGGGAGCTGTTTTTT. Protein product: CASSSLSGRTTGELFF.

The V call is TRBV2, the J call TRBJ2-7; the D gene is possibly TRBD1 (6 bases). Trimming pared 9 bases from V and 4 bases from J, leaving 10 bases between. This CDR3 has 11 amino acids. Germline values: CDR1 SNHLY, CDR2 FYNNEI. CDR3 sequence (DNA): TGTGCCAGAAGGACAGATTACGAGCAGTACTTC. Translating gives CARRTDYEQYF.

A note on this clonotype: Being one base from a much bigger clone, this may be a read error. J is TRBJ1-6 and V is TRBV5-1, with 9 bases identical to TRBD1. CDR3 length: 15 amino acids. Germline V gene sequence: CDR1 SGHRS, CDR2 YFSETQ. The CDR3 region is CTSSLGQGYNSPLHF. In DNA form, the CDR3 reads TGCACCAGCAGCTTGGGACAGGGATATAATTCACCCCTCCACTTT.

This clonotype was recorded at least ten times. The chain couples TRBV6-2 or TRBV6-3 to TRBJ2-1, with D possibly TRBD2 on 5 matching bases. V dropped 9 bases and J dropped 6 bases, with 21 bases sitting between them. This CDR3 has 15 amino acids. Per the germline V gene, CDR1 is MNHEY and CDR2 is SVGEGT. The CDR3 bases are TGTGCCAGTTCCTTTGAGCCTCCGGGGTTCAATGAGCAGTTCTTC. Residues: CASSFEPPGFNEQFF.

This clonotype appeared a few times. Since a much larger clone is just one base distant, this may be a read error. CDR3 sequence: CASTGVFEQYF. CDR3 nucleotide sequence: TGTGCCAGCACTGGGGTGTTCGAGCAGTACTTC. The chain uses TRBV28 and TRBJ2-7; D gene ambiguous. This CDR3 comprises 11 residues. Trimming left V 7 bases short and J 6 bases short, with 10 bases between. Germline lookup yields CDR1 MDHEN and CDR2 SYDVKM.

The V call is TRBV11-2, the J call TRBJ2-2, with D tentatively TRBD1 or TRBD2 (5 bases each). The CDR3 has 17 residues. V shed 9 bases and J shed 7 bases, with 27 bases lying between them. Looked up from germline, CDR1 is SGHAT and CDR2 is FQNNGV. CDR3 loop: CASSPLASGGRGGELFF. DNA of the CDR3: TGTGCCAGTAGCCCCCTTGCCAGCGGAGGTAGGGGCGGGGAGCTGTTTTTT.